The T cell receptor beta chain described here comes from a study of identical twins. Study results and limitations: Abundant beta clonotypes from cord blood bore fewer insertions; memory repertoires lacked this pattern.

One entry per CDR3 protein results from TCRdb running MiXCR on the 5' RACE reads. The sample consists of about 480,000 distinct CDR3 sequences, 14% of them appearing once. The table lists this clonotype with a few counts. No antigen is known for it. V was pared by 5 bases and J by 2 bases, with 13 bases of the junction left unmatched. This CDR3 comprises 17 residues. The same specimen was also included in a second study, on yellow fever vaccine responses in identical twins.

The gene calls are TRBV12-3 or TRBV12-4 and TRBJ2-3; 7 positions agree with TRBD2. The receptor was derived from a woman aged 18-29 years in good health. The sequenced material came from CD4+ T cells sorted from blood. The DNA of the CDR3 is TGTGCCAGCAGTCCAAAACGGGTAGCGGGCCTCACAGATACGCAGTATTTT. Protein sequence: CASSPKRVAGLTDTQYF.